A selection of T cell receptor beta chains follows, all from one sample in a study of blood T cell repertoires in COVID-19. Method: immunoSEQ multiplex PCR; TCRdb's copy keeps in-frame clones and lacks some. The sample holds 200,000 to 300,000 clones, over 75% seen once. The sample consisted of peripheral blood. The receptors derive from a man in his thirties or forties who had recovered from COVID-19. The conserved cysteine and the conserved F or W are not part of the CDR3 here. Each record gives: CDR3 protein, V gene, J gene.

CDR3aa: ASRNPRGWTEAF
v_gene: TRBV27
j_gene: TRBJ1-1

CDR3aa: AISEMRGGETQY
v_gene: TRBV10-3
j_gene: TRBJ2-5

CDR3aa: ASSEGAGQGYEQY
v_gene: TRBV6-1
j_gene: TRBJ2-7

CDR3aa: SASEGEGYGYT
v_gene: TRBV20-1
j_gene: TRBJ1-2

CDR3aa: ASSPGDRLNTEAF
v_gene: TRBV28
j_gene: TRBJ1-1

CDR3aa: SVAEQTGNTIY
v_gene: TRBV29-1
j_gene: TRBJ1-3

CDR3aa: ASSQLGLAGGETQY
v_gene: TRBV4-1
j_gene: TRBJ2-5

CDR3aa: ASSLLRGQPLEGYT
v_gene: TRBV5-5
j_gene: TRBJ1-2

CDR3aa: ASSSKLLAGGLNEQF
v_gene: TRBV18
j_gene: TRBJ2-1

CDR3aa: ASRPRLANEQF
v_gene: TRBV28
j_gene: TRBJ2-1

CDR3aa: ASSRKDRDGQPQH
v_gene: TRBV4-1
j_gene: TRBJ1-5

CDR3aa: ASSSGTSGASYNEQF
v_gene: TRBV7-3
j_gene: TRBJ2-1

CDR3aa: ASRTSVGAYGYT
v_gene: TRBV6-5
j_gene: TRBJ1-2

CDR3aa: ASSLLGGETQY
v_gene: TRBV5-1
j_gene: TRBJ2-5

CDR3aa: ASRPGNSPLH
v_gene: TRBV25-1
j_gene: TRBJ1-6

CDR3aa: ASSLGQNSNQPQH
v_gene: TRBV5-6
j_gene: TRBJ1-5

CDR3aa: AISPQRGSYGYT
v_gene: TRBV10-3
j_gene: TRBJ1-2

CDR3aa: ASSTGQGYTEAF
v_gene: TRBV7-2
j_gene: TRBJ1-1

CDR3aa: ATQGEEHTGELF
v_gene: TRBV10-3
j_gene: TRBJ2-2

CDR3aa: ASSPDRGLY
v_gene: TRBV12-3/TRBV12-4
j_gene: TRBJ2-4